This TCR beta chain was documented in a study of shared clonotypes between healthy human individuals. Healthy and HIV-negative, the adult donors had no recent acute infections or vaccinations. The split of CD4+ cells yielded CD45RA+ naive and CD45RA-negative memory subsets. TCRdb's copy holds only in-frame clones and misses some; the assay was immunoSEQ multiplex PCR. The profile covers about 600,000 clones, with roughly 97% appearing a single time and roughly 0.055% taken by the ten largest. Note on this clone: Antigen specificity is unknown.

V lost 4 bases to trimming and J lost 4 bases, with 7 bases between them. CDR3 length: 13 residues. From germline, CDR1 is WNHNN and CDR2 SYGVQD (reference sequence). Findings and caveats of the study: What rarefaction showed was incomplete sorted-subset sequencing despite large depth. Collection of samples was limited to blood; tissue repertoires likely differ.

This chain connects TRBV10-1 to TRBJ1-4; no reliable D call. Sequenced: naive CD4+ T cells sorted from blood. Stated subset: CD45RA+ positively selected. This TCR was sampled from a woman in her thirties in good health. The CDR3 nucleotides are TGCGCCAGCAGTGCACAGATTAATGAAAAACTGTTTTTT. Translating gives CASSAQINEKLFF.